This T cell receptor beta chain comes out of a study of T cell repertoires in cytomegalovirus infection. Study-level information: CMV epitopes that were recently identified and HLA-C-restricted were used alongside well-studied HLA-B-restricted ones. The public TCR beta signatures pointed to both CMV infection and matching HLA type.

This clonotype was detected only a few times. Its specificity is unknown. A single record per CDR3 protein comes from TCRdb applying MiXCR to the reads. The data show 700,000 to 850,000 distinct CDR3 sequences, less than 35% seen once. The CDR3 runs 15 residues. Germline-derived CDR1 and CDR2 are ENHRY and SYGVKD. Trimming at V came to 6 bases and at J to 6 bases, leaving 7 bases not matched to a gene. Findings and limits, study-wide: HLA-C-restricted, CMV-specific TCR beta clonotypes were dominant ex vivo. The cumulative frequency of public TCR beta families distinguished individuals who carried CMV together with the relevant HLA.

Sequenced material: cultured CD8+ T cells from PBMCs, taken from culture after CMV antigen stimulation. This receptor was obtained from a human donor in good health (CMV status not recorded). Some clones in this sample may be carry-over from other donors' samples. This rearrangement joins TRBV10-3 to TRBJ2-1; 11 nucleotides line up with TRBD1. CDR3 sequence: CAIRMDRGPSNEQFF. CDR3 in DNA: TGTGCCATCAGGATGGACAGGGGGCCTAGCAATGAGCAGTTCTTC.